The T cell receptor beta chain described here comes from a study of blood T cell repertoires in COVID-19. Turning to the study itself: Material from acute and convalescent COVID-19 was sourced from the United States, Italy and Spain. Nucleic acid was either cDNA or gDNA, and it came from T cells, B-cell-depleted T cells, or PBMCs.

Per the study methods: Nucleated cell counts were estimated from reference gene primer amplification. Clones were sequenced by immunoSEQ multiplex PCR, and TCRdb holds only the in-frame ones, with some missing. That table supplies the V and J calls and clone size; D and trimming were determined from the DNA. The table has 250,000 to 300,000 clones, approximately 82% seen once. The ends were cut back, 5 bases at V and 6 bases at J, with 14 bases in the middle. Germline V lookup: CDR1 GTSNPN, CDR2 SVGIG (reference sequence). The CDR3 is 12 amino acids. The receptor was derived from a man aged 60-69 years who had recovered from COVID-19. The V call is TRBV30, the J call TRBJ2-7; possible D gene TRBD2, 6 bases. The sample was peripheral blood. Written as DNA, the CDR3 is TGTGCCTGGGATAGGGAGGAGGGCGAGCAGTACTTC. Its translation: CAWDREEGEQYF. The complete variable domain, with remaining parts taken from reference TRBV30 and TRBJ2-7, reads SQTIHQWPATLVQPVGSPLSLECTVEGTSNPNLYWYRQAAGRGLQLLFYSVGIGQISSEVPQNLSASRPQDRQFILSSKKLLLSDSGFYLCAWDREEGEQYFGPGTRLTVT.